This TCR beta chain was retrieved from a study of blood T cell repertoires in COVID-19. On the study more broadly: Italy, Spain and the United States were the sources of the convalescent and acute COVID-19 samples.

The authors' processing: It was from reference gene primer amplification that nucleated cell counts were estimated. Assay used: immunoSEQ multiplex PCR; TCRdb lists only in-frame clones, some missing. Clone size and the V and J calls come from that table; the DNA yielded D and trimming. Among some 490,000 clones, approximately 83% were seen once, and the ten largest hold about 3.2%. Germline values: CDR1 SGHAT, CDR2 FQNNGV. CDR3 length equals 16 residues. The V and J ends lost 4 bases and 4 bases, in that order; junction bases with no gene match: 10. This TCR was recovered from a human donor in a cohort sampled during active COVID-19. Sequenced input: peripheral blood. The chain joins TRBV11-2 to TRBJ2-1; 7 bases map to TRBD1. The CDR3 nucleotides read TGTGCCAGCAGCTCACAGGGGATCAGTCATTACAATGAGCAGTTCTTC. Translation gives CASSSQGISHYNEQFF.